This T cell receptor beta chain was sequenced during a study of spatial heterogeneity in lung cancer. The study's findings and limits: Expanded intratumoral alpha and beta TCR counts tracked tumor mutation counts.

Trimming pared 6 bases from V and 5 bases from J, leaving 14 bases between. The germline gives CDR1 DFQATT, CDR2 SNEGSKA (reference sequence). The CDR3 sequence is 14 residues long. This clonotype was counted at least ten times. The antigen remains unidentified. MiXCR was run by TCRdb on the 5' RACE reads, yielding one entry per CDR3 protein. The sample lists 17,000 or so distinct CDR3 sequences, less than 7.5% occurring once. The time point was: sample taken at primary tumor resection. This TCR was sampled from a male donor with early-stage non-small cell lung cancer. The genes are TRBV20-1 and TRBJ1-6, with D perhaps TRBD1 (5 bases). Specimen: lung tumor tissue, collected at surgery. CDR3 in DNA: TGCAGTGCACGACAGCCTAACAATAATTCACCCCTCCACTTT. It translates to CSARQPNNNSPLHF.